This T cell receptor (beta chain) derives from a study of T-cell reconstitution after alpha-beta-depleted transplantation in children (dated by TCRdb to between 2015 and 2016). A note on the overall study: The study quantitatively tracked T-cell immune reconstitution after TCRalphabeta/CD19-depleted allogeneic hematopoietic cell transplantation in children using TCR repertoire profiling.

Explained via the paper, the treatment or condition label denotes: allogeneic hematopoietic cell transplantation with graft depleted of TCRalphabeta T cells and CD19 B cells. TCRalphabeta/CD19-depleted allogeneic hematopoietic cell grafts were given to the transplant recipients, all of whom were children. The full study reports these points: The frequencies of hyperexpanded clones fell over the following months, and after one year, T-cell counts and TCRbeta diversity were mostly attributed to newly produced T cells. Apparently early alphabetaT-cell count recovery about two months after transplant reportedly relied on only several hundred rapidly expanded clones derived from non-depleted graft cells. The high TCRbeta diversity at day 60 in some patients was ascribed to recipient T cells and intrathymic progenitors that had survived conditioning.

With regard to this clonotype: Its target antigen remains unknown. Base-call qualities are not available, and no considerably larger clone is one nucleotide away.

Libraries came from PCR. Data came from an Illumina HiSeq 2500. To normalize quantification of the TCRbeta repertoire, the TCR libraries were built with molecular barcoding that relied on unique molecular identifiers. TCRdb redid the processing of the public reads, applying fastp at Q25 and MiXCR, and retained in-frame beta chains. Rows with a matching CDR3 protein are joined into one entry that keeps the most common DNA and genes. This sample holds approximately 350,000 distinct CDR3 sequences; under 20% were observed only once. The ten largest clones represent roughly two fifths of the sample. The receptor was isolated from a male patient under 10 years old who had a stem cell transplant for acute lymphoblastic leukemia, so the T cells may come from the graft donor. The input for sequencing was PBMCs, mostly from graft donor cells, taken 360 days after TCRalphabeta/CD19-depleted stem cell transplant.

The CDR3 protein: CASSYSLALTDTQYF. The sequenced DNA is TGTGCCAGCAGTTACTCGCTAGCCCTCACAGATACGCAGTATTTT. The sequence is built from TRBV6-5 and TRBJ2-3; the D gene is possibly TRBD2, with 5 bases matching. CDR1 MNHEY and CDR2 SVGAGI are derived from the germline V gene. The CDR3 goes from the cysteine to the phenylalanine over 15 residues. The only DNA kept is the CDR3, 45 bases in frame from the first base. V and J lose 0 bases and 2 bases, and a span of 9 bases separates them.